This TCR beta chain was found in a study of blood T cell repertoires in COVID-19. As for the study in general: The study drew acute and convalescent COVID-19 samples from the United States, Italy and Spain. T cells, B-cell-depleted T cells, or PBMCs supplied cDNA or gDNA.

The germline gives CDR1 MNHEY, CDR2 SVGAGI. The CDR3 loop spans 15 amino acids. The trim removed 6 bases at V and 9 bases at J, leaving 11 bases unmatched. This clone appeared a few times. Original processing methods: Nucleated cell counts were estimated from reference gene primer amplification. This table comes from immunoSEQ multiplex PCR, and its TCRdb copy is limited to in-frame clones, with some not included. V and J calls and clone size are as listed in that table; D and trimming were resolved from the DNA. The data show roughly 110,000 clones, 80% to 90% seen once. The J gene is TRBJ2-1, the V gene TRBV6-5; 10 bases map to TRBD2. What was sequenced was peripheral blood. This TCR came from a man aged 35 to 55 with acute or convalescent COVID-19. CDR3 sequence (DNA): TGTGCCAGCAGCCCACCTAGCGGGAGTAGGATTGAGCAGTTCTTC. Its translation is CASSPPSGSRIEQFF.